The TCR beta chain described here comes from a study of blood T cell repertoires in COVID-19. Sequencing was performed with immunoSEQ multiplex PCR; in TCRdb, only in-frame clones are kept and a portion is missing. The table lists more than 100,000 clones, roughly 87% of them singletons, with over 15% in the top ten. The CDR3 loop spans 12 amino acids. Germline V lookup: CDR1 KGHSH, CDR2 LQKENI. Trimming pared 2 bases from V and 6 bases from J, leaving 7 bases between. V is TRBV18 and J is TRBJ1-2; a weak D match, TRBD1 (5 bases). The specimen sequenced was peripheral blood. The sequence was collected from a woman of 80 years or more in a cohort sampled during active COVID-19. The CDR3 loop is CASSPAGDGYTF. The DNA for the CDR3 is TGTGCCAGCTCACCAGCGGGGGATGGCTACACCTTC.